The rows below give T cell receptor beta chains drawn from one sample of a study of blood T cell repertoires in COVID-19. Sequencing used immunoSEQ multiplex PCR; TCRdb keeps in-frame clones, though not all of them. The sample gives some 300,000 clones, about nine tenths of which show up once; 6.9% is in the top ten. The sequenced sample was peripheral blood. These receptors came from a woman between 25 and 40 years old who had recovered from COVID-19. The CDR3 runs from the conserved cysteine through the conserved F or W. The D gene is left open where the match is weak. Not every row has a clone size; where given, it reads once, few, many or a size class.

V: TRBV4-2; J: TRBJ2-3; size: NA; D: NA; DNA: TGTGCCAGCAGCCAAGTAGGGGCAGATACGCAGTATTTT; CDR3: CASSQVGADTQYF
V: TRBV11-3; J: TRBJ2-3; size: NA; D: TRBD2; DNA: TGTGCCAGCAGCTTAGGGACCGGGACTACTCAGTATTTT; CDR3: CASSLGTGTTQYF
V: TRBV7-9; J: TRBJ1-2; size: NA; D: TRBD1; DNA: TGTGCCAGCAGACAGGGACAGGGTAACTATGGCTACACCTTC; CDR3: CASRQGQGNYGYTF
V: TRBV4-1; J: TRBJ2-1; size: NA; D: NA; DNA: TGCGCCAGCAGCCAAGATTGGCCCAACAATGAGCAGTTCTTC; CDR3: CASSQDWPNNEQFF
V: TRBV19; J: TRBJ1-2; size: NA; D: TRBD1; DNA: TGTGCCAGTAGTGGAGGACAGGACTATGGCTACACCTTC; CDR3: CASSGGQDYGYTF
V: TRBV6-5; J: TRBJ1-1; size: NA; D: TRBD1; DNA: TGTGCCAGCATGAGGTCCAGGACAGGGGGATATGAAGCTTTCTTT; CDR3: CASMRSRTGGYEAFF
V: TRBV5-8; J: TRBJ2-1; size: NA; D: TRBD2; DNA: TGTGCCAGCAGCTGGACCATAAGGGGTAGCGGGGGGACGAATGAGCAGTTCTTC; CDR3: CASSWTIRGSGGTNEQFF
V: TRBV9; J: TRBJ2-3; size: NA; D: TRBD2; DNA: TGTGCCAGCAACCGAGCGGGGGGTGCAGATACGCAGTATTTT; CDR3: CASNRAGGADTQYF
V: TRBV6-1; J: TRBJ1-2; size: NA; D: TRBD1; DNA: TGTGCCAGCAGTGAAGGGCCGGGACAGGGTGGCTATGGCTACACCTTC; CDR3: CASSEGPGQGGYGYTF
V: TRBV19; J: TRBJ2-7; size: NA; D: TRBD1; DNA: TGTGCCAGTACCCGACAGGGGGCTGGAGAGCAGTACTTC; CDR3: CASTRQGAGEQYF
V: TRBV5-1; J: TRBJ2-7; size: NA; D: NA; DNA: TGCGCCAGCAGCTTGGACGGGACCTACGAGCAGTACTTC; CDR3: CASSLDGTYEQYF
V: TRBV28; J: TRBJ2-5; size: once; D: TRBD2; DNA: TGTGCCAGCAGCCAAGGACTAGGTACCACCCAAGAGACCCAGTACTTC; CDR3: CASSQGLGTTQETQYF
V: TRBV28; J: TRBJ2-3; size: once; D: TRBD1; DNA: TGTGCCAGTAGGGACAGCCCCACAGATACGCAGTATTTT; CDR3: CASRDSPTDTQYF
V: TRBV6-1; J: TRBJ1-1; size: few; D: TRBD1; DNA: TGTGCCAGCAGTGTCCACGACAGGGGCCTGAACACTGAAGCTTTCTTT; CDR3: CASSVHDRGLNTEAFF
V: TRBV28; J: TRBJ1-5; size: NA; D: NA; DNA: TGTGCCAGCAGTCCAGGGCAGGGAAGCAATCAGCCCCAGCATTTT; CDR3: CASSPGQGSNQPQHF
V: TRBV21-1; J: TRBJ1-2; size: NA; D: NA; DNA: TGTGCCAGCAGCAAGGATGGGCCGGCGTACTATGGCTACACCTTC; CDR3: CASSKDGPAYYGYTF
V: TRBV18; J: TRBJ2-1; size: NA; D: TRBD1; DNA: TGTGCCAGCTCACGTCGGACAGGGAATTTCAATGAGCAGTTCTTC; CDR3: CASSRRTGNFNEQFF
V: TRBV5-4; J: TRBJ2-7; size: NA; D: TRBD1; DNA: TGTGCCAGCAGCCTCCGGGACAGGGGCGACGAGCAGTACTTC; CDR3: CASSLRDRGDEQYF
V: TRBV7-9; J: TRBJ2-1; size: NA; D: NA; DNA: TGTGCCAGCAGCTTATATTGGGGGCCTTCCTACAATGAGCAGTTCTTC; CDR3: CASSLYWGPSYNEQFF
V: TRBV18; J: TRBJ1-1; size: NA; D: NA; DNA: TGTGCCAGCTCACCACCGGACAGACTAGAAGCTTTCTTT; CDR3: CASSPPDRLEAFF
V: TRBV7-7; J: TRBJ2-1; size: NA; D: TRBD1; DNA: TGTGCCAGCAGCTCGACAGGGACACCTTACAATGAGCAGTTCTTC; CDR3: CASSSTGTPYNEQFF
V: TRBV29-1; J: TRBJ1-2; size: NA; D: NA; DNA: TGCAGCGTTGAAGAAGGGGGACGGGACACCGGTCGCTACACCTTC; CDR3: CSVEEGGRDTGRYTF
V: TRBV7-8; J: TRBJ1-1; size: NA; D: TRBD1; DNA: TGTGCCAGCAGCTCCGACAGGGTGGGGAACACTGAAGCTTTCTTT; CDR3: CASSSDRVGNTEAFF
V: TRBV4-2; J: TRBJ1-1; size: NA; D: NA; DNA: TGTGCCAGCAGCCAAGAGTTCCAGGGAGGGACTGAAGCTTTCTTT; CDR3: CASSQEFQGGTEAFF
V: TRBV7-8; J: TRBJ2-1; size: NA; D: TRBD1; DNA: TGTGCCAGCAGCTCGGGACAGGGGGCCGATGAGCAGTTCTTC; CDR3: CASSSGQGADEQFF
V: TRBV29-1; J: TRBJ2-5; size: NA; D: TRBD1; DNA: TGCAGCGCTCGGGACAGGGGTACAGAGACCCAGTACTTC; CDR3: CSARDRGTETQYF
V: TRBV12-3/TRBV12-4; J: TRBJ2-3; size: NA; D: NA; DNA: TGTGCCAGCAGGGAGCCTTCCTGGGATACGCAGTATTTT; CDR3: CASREPSWDTQYF
V: TRBV2; J: TRBJ1-5; size: NA; D: NA; DNA: TGTGCCAGCAGTGATTTTGAGAGCCAGCCCCAGCATTTT; CDR3: CASSDFESQPQHF
V: TRBV9; J: TRBJ2-5; size: NA; D: NA; DNA: TGTGCCAGCAGCCATTCCGACCCGGGGGAGACCCAGTACTTC; CDR3: CASSHSDPGETQYF
V: TRBV7-9; J: TRBJ2-2; size: NA; D: TRBD1; DNA: TGTGCCAGCAGCCCACCGGACAGGGCGAACACCGGGGAGCTGTTTTTT; CDR3: CASSPPDRANTGELFF
V: TRBV7-8; J: TRBJ1-1; size: NA; D: NA; DNA: TGTGCCAGCAGCTTAGTCGCGTTCCTAGTGAACACTGAAGCTTTCTTT; CDR3: CASSLVAFLVNTEAFF
V: TRBV29-1; J: TRBJ2-1; size: NA; D: TRBD1; DNA: TGCAGCGTTGTGGTAGGGGGACAGGAGCAGTTCTTC; CDR3: CSVVVGGQEQFF
V: TRBV9; J: TRBJ2-5; size: NA; D: NA; DNA: TGTGCCAGCAGCGTAGCAGCCCGGGTTGAGACCCAGTACTTC; CDR3: CASSVAARVETQYF
V: TRBV10-3; J: TRBJ1-1; size: NA; D: TRBD1; DNA: TGTGCCACCAGGGACAGGCCGAACACTGAAGCTTTCTTT; CDR3: CATRDRPNTEAFF
V: TRBV28; J: TRBJ1-2; size: NA; D: TRBD1; DNA: TGTGCCAGCAGCTCCCCGGGACAGGGAATGGGAGGCTACACCTTC; CDR3: CASSSPGQGMGGYTF
V: TRBV4-1; J: TRBJ2-7; size: once; D: TRBD1; DNA: TGCGCCAGCAGCCAAGGACAGGGTTGGTACTTC; CDR3: CASSQGQGWYF
V: TRBV5-6; J: TRBJ1-2; size: NA; D: NA; DNA: TGTGCCAGCAGCCTCAGACGGGGGTTTGGGTACACCTTC; CDR3: CASSLRRGFGYTF
V: TRBV6-1; J: TRBJ1-6; size: NA; D: NA; DNA: TGTGCCAGCAGTGTCTTGGGAGATAGGTGGGATTCACCCCTCCACTTT; CDR3: CASSVLGDRWDSPLHF
V: TRBV2; J: TRBJ2-1; size: NA; D: TRBD1; DNA: TGTGCCAGCGGACAGGGATACTCCTACAATGAGCAGTTCTTC; CDR3: CASGQGYSYNEQFF
V: TRBV9; J: TRBJ2-3; size: NA; D: TRBD2; DNA: TGTGCCAGCAGCGCCGGACTAGCGGGGGGGCTGACAGATACGCAGTATTTT; CDR3: CASSAGLAGGLTDTQYF
V: TRBV6-6; J: TRBJ2-3; size: NA; D: TRBD1; DNA: TGTGCCAGCAGTCAGGGACAGGGAAGGCGGGGGCTTAACACAGATACGCAGTATTTT; CDR3: CASSQGQGRRGLNTDTQYF
V: TRBV5-1; J: TRBJ1-3; size: few; D: NA; DNA: TGCGCCAGCAGCTTGGGGGACAACGGAAACACCATATATTTT; CDR3: CASSLGDNGNTIYF
V: TRBV6-5; J: TRBJ1-2; size: NA; D: TRBD1; DNA: TGTGCCAGCAGTCTCCGGGACAGGAATGGCTACACCTTC; CDR3: CASSLRDRNGYTF
V: TRBV11-2; J: TRBJ1-1; size: once; D: TRBD1; DNA: TGTGCCAGCAGCTTAGCGGGCAGGGGGTTTGTGGAAGCTTTCTTT; CDR3: CASSLAGRGFVEAFF